The clone carrying this T cell receptor (beta chain) was detected many times. Its antigen is still unknown. By quantitative 5'-RACE with molecular barcodes, the TCR beta libraries were made. TCRdb re-called the 5' RACE reads with MiXCR, one entry per CDR3 protein. The data show approximately 100,000 distinct CDR3 sequences, over 6.5% seen once. Germline CDR1 is LNHDA and CDR2 is SQIVND (reference sequence). Trimming removed 5 bases from V and 8 bases from J, with 12 bases in between. The CDR3 is 12 amino acids. These data originate in a study of CD8 T cells in ankylosing spondylitis. General observations from the study: Prior work had noted some motif variants in reactive arthritis blood and synovial fluid.

This sequence originates from a male donor with ankylosing spondylitis or in good health (not recorded which). The chain has TRBV19 and TRBJ1-2; D is unclear. The sequenced sample consisted of blood, either unsorted or a sorted T cell fraction (not recorded which). This chain's CDR3 is CASSPPGRGYTF. CDR3 coding DNA: TGTGCCAGTAGTCCCCCAGGAAGGGGCTACACCTTC.